Below, one T cell receptor (beta chain) is given with its context. Assay: immunoSEQ multiplex PCR; the TCRdb copy retains only in-frame clones and omits some. There are around 2,000,000 clones in the sample; about 94% occur only once, and 0.9% to 1.4% lies in the top ten. The CDR3 has 17 amino acids. CDR1 and CDR2 (germline): SEHNR, FQNEAQ (reference sequence). V shed 6 bases, J shed 4 bases, and the junction held 12 bases outside the gene matches. This specimen belongs to a study of shared clonotypes between healthy human individuals. Study information: Three plates were used per donor for CD4 naive, three for CD4 memory, two for CD8 naive and one for CD8 memory.

Cells designated naive CD8 were CD45RO-negative and were positively selected for CCR7, with terminally differentiated effector memory CD45RA+ cells excluded. This receptor was identified in a man aged 18 to 30 in good health. This chain joins TRBV7-9 and TRBJ2-2; 9 bases fit TRBD1. Sample: naive CD8+ T cells sorted from blood. CDR3 loop: CASSSTSTGGTTGELFF. DNA of the CDR3: TGTGCCAGCAGTTCGACCTCAACAGGGGGCACCACCGGGGAGCTGTTTTTT.